These T cell receptor beta chains were read from a single sample in a study of CD8 T cells in ankylosing spondylitis. TCRdb reprocessed the 5' RACE reads via MiXCR and lists one record per CDR3 protein. Of 220,000 or so distinct CDR3 sequences detected, 8% to 11% appear once; the ten largest clones hold less than 25%. The sequencing input was blood, either unsorted or a sorted T cell fraction (not recorded which). All receptors come from a male donor with ankylosing spondylitis or in good health (not recorded which). Each CDR3 is given with its conserved first and last residue. The order of the fields is J gene, V gene, CDR3 protein.

j_call: TRBJ1-1
v_call: TRBV24-1
cdr3_aa: CATSRGTGAFEAFF

j_call: TRBJ2-5
v_call: TRBV7-2
cdr3_aa: CASSLGGRATGETQYF

j_call: TRBJ1-1
v_call: TRBV12-3/TRBV12-4
cdr3_aa: CASSLTSSGAFF

j_call: TRBJ2-5
v_call: TRBV5-6
cdr3_aa: CASARTGLKETQYF

j_call: TRBJ2-1
v_call: TRBV14
cdr3_aa: CASSQVTGFRNIEDEQFF

j_call: TRBJ1-4
v_call: TRBV12-3/TRBV12-4
cdr3_aa: CASRNSGQANEKLFF

j_call: TRBJ2-7
v_call: TRBV25-1
cdr3_aa: CASWPGRPYEQYF

j_call: TRBJ2-3
v_call: TRBV28
cdr3_aa: CASSIGTVTDTQYF

j_call: TRBJ1-2
v_call: TRBV20-1
cdr3_aa: CSGGGKGGYTF

j_call: TRBJ2-3
v_call: TRBV2
cdr3_aa: CASSPLPTGLKADTQYF

j_call: TRBJ1-5
v_call: TRBV29-1
cdr3_aa: CSVAPGVNQPQHF